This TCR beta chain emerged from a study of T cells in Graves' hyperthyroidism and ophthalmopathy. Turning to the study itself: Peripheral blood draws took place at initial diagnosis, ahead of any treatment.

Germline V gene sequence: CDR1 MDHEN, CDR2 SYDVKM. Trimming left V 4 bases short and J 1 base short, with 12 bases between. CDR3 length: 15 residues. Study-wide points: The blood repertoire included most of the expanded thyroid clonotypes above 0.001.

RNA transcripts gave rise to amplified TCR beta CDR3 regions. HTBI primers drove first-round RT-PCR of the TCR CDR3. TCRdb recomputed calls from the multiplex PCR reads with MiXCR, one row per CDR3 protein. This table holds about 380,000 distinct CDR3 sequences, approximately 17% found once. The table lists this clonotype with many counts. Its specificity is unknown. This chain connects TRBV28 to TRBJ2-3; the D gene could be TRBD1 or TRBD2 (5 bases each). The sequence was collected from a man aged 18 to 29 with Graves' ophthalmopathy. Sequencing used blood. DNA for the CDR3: TGTGCCAGCAGTTATAGTGGGGGTGGCACAGATACGCAGTATTTT. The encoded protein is CASSYSGGGTDTQYF.